This T cell receptor (beta chain) was identified during a study of Ad26.COV2.S vaccination and SARS-CoV-2 variants. The treatment was: about 20 received Ad26.COV2.S at low or high dose, single or two shots; about five received placebo; per-sample allocation not given. Sampling happened 63 days after the first vaccine or placebo injection. A word on this clone: Its antigen is not known.

Data came from immunoSEQ multiplex PCR; TCRdb stores just in-frame clones and leaves some out. The table lists 300,000 to 400,000 clones, around 86% of them singletons. Study-level results: Placebo recipients had lower spike-specific TCR breadth than vaccine recipients. The authors reported substantial breadth in spike-specific CD8+ and CD4+ T cell responses after vaccination.

Specimen: peripheral blood, collected in a trial of Ad26.COV2.S vaccine versus placebo. The clonotype was recovered from a person between 18 and 65 years old who received the Ad26.COV2.S COVID-19 vaccine or a placebo.

CDR3 residues: CSASRAPLREGELFF. CDR3 nucleotides: TGCAGTGCTAGTAGAGCACCCCTGCGGGAAGGGGAGCTGTTTTTT. The chain has TRBV20-1 and TRBJ2-2; a weak D match, TRBD2 (6 bases). The V and J ends lost 3 bases and 8 bases respectively, with 19 bases between them. The CDR3 length is 15 residues. Germline CDR1 and CDR2: DFQATT and SNEGSKA (reference sequence).